This record concerns one T cell receptor (beta chain) sequence. The data derive from a study of cytomegalovirus exposure and HLA in healthy donors. Vbeta (60) and Jbeta (13) primers were used in the PCR. Repertoires were generated with immunoSEQ multiplex PCR, while TCRdb's copy carries only in-frame clones and drops some. This table has roughly 150,000 clones, 82% appearing once. This sequence originates from a girl under 18 in good health and CMV-seropositive. Sequences were obtained from PBMCs.

CDR3 in DNA: TGTGCCACCAGATTAGGGCGAGGGGAAAAACTGTTTTTT. This sequence encodes CATRLGRGEKLFF. The chain carries TRBV15 and TRBJ1-4, with unresolved D. The CDR3 is made up of 13 amino acids. Germline CDR1 and CDR2: LNHNV and YYDKDF (reference sequence). V lost 6 bases and J 8 bases, leaving 13 bases between the germline ends.